This paragraph reports one TCR beta chain. Its specificity is unknown. The source of the sample is a study of monozygotic twins with inflammatory bowel disease. Study outcomes and limitations: Patients got different immunosuppressive treatments, which may have made their repertoires more variable. Healthy co-twins exceeded IBD patients in TCRbeta diversity as measured by inverse Simpson.

Each UMI, carrying a 6-nucleotide sample barcode, came from template switching. TCRdb re-called the 5' RACE reads and catalogs CDR3 proteins one per entry, DNA excluded. The sample table includes around 450,000 distinct CDR3 sequences. The germline V gene has CDR1 SNHLY and CDR2 FYNNEI. The CDR3 covers 13 residues. The rearrangement uses TRBV2 and TRBJ2-5; TCRdb's D call of TRBD1 is untestable without DNA. This clonotype was sampled from a human donor with ulcerative colitis or Crohn's disease, or a healthy co-twin of an affected twin (not recorded which). The specimen was blood. The CDR3 here is CASSEGREETQYF.